What follows are 31 T cell receptor beta chains derived from one specimen sequenced in a study of somatic mutations in cytotoxic T cells in rheumatoid arthritis. Produced via immunoSEQ multiplex PCR; TCRdb's table is partial and in-frame only. Of under 20,000 clones in the sample, about 74% are singletons; the top ten hold approximately 5%. The specimen was CD8+ T cells sorted from blood. The receptors stem from an adult with rheumatoid arthritis.

This clone appeared a few times. The V and J genes are TRBV7-9 and TRBJ2-7; D might be TRBD1 (6 bases). Germline V gene lookup returns CDR1 SEHNR and CDR2 FQNEAQ (reference sequence). CDR3 length: 14 amino acids. V was shortened by 3 bases and J by 3 bases, with 12 bases between the two germline ends. CDR3: CASSFAGANYEQYF. The CDR3 region has the DNA TGTGCCAGCAGCTTTGCAGGGGCCAACTACGAGCAGTACTTC.

The chain links TRBV13 to TRBJ1-2; D is ambiguous. Germline V gene data show CDR1 as PRHDT and CDR2 as FYEKMQ (reference sequence). This CDR3 comprises 14 residues. The V end was cut by 8 bases, the J end by 4 bases, with 17 bases between. The CDR3 spells CASSGRAVGYGYTF. DNA for the CDR3: TGTGCCAGCTCTGGGAGAGCGGTAGGCTATGGCTACACCTTC.

The chain couples TRBV7-8 to TRBJ2-2, with a weak D call TRBD2 (5 bases). The CDR3 covers 18 residues. Germline loops: CDR1 SGHVS, CDR2 FQNEAQ. With 1 base removed from V and 7 bases from J, the gap between germline ends came to 22 bases. The CDR3 sequence is CASSLVPGGPRLGGELFF. In DNA form, the CDR3 reads TGTGCCAGCAGCTTAGTTCCCGGCGGGCCCCGGTTAGGCGGGGAGCTGTTTTTT. The variable domain in full, completed from reference TRBV7-8 and TRBJ2-2, reads GAGVSQSPRYKVAKRGQDVALRCDPISGHVSLFWYQQALGQGPEFLTYFQNEAQLDKSGLPSDRFFAERPEGSVSTLKIQRTQQEDSAVYLCASSLVPGGPRLGGELFFGEGSRLTVL.

The V and J genes are TRBV7-2 and TRBJ2-7, with a weak D call TRBD1 (6 bases). V gave up 1 base and J gave up 3 bases, with 16 bases separating them. Germline V gene lookup returns CDR1 SGHTA and CDR2 FQGNSA. This CDR3 comprises 16 residues. CDR3 nucleotide sequence: TGTGCCAGCAGCTTAGAGTTCAGGGGCTTCCTCTACGAGCAGTACTTC. Translating it yields CASSLEFRGFLYEQYF.

The chain employs TRBV5-1 and TRBJ1-2, with D perhaps TRBD1 (5 bases). The CDR3 extends over 13 amino acids. Trimming left V 5 bases short and J 6 bases short, with 14 bases between. Germline CDR1 reads SGHRS; CDR2 reads YFSETQ. CDR3 coding DNA: TGCGCCAGCAGGCCGGGGGAAGGACATGGCTACACCTTC. It encodes CASRPGEGHGYTF.

The chain uses TRBV27 and TRBJ2-5; D may be TRBD2 (6 bases). This CDR3 spans 13 amino acids. CDR1 is MNHEY, CDR2 SMNVEV, per germline (reference sequence). The V gene lost 6 bases and the J gene lost 5 bases, with 13 bases spanning the gap. The CDR3 loop reads CASRGGPGETQYF. The CDR3, as DNA: TGTGCCAGCAGGGGAGGACCAGGGGAGACCCAGTACTTC.

This clone appeared a few times. This chain connects TRBV7-8 to TRBJ2-1, with TRBD1 matching over 8 bases. CDR1 and CDR2 (germline): SGHVS, FQNEAQ. The CDR3 has 16 amino acids. With V trimmed by 2 bases and J by 1 base, 4 bases remained unmatched. CDR3: CASSLIDRGSYNEQFF. The CDR3 region has the DNA TGTGCCAGCAGCTTAATAGACAGGGGTTCCTACAATGAGCAGTTCTTC.

There are a few counts of this clone. The chain links TRBV21-1 to TRBJ1-1. TRBV21-1 is a known pseudogene. There are 15 residues in the CDR3. In DNA, the CDR3 is TGTGCCAGCAGCTCTCCGGGACGGCAGAACACTGAAGCTTTCTTT. It translates to CASSSPGRQNTEAFF.

The chain links TRBV10-3 to TRBJ2-1, with D possibly being TRBD1 (5 bases). V gave up 2 bases and J gave up 0 bases, with 8 bases separating them. Germline V CDR1 and CDR2: ENHRY, SYGVKD. This CDR3 contains 15 residues. CDR3 nucleotide sequence: TGTGCCATCAGTGAGAAACAGGACTCCTACAATGAGCAGTTCTTC. Translated: CAISEKQDSYNEQFF.

The chain uses TRBV29-1 and TRBJ1-2; weak D call: TRBD1 (5 bases). The germline V gene encodes CDR1 SQVTM and CDR2 ANQGSEA. The CDR3 extends over 14 amino acids. The ends were cut back, 1 base at V and 3 bases at J, with 12 bases in the middle. The CDR3 coding sequence is TGCAGCGTTGAAGCCCCAGGGACTTACTATGGCTACACCTTC. Translating gives CSVEAPGTYYGYTF.

A single count supports this clone. The rearrangement uses TRBV10-3 and TRBJ2-1, with 8 bases aligning to TRBD2. The CDR3 length is 16 residues. CDR1 and CDR2 from the germline V gene are ENHRY and SYGVKD. V shed 3 bases, J shed 6 bases, and the junction held 10 bases outside the gene matches. CDR3 region: CAISEIPGGPLNEQFF. The CDR3 bases are TGTGCCATCAGTGAAATCCCGGGGGGGCCTCTCAATGAGCAGTTCTTC.

This clone was recorded once. The rearrangement links TRBV5-1 to TRBJ2-3; 12 bases agree with TRBD2. Losses at the gene ends were 4 bases for V and 5 bases for J; bases not matched to a gene: 11. This CDR3 contains 17 residues. Germline V lookup: CDR1 SGHRS, CDR2 YFSETQ. The CDR3, as DNA: TGCGCCAGCAGCCCGCTACCTAGCGGGGGGGCCGGAGATACGCAGTATTTT. This sequence encodes CASSPLPSGGAGDTQYF.

The sample holds a few counts of this clone. The genes are TRBV13 and TRBJ2-7; TRBD1 matches 12 bases. Germline CDR1 and CDR2: PRHDT and FYEKMQ (reference sequence). The CDR3 has 16 residues. V was pared by 1 base and J by 4 bases, with 5 bases of the junction left unmatched. The CDR3 protein is CASSLAPGQGAYEQYF. As DNA, the CDR3 is TGTGCCAGCAGCTTAGCACCGGGACAGGGGGCTTACGAGCAGTACTTC.

V is TRBV5-6 and J is TRBJ1-2, with 8 nucleotides matching TRBD1. Trimming removed 2 bases from V and 7 bases from J; junction bases left unmatched: 1. CDR3 length: 12 amino acids. The germline gives CDR1 SGHDT, CDR2 YYEEEE. The DNA of the CDR3 is TGTGCCAGCAGCTTCGGACAGGGTGGCTACACCTTC. Amino acid sequence: CASSFGQGGYTF.

This clone occurred a few times. The chain carries TRBV6-5 and TRBJ2-7; the match to TRBD2 covers 9 bases. The CDR3 runs to 15 residues. Per germline, CDR1 MNHEY and CDR2 SVGAGI. Unmatched junction bases numbered 9, after V lost 2 bases and J lost 7 bases. CDR3 sequence reads: CASSYRSERGVEQYF. In DNA form, the CDR3 reads TGTGCCAGCAGTTACCGCTCGGAGCGGGGGGTGGAGCAGTACTTC.

This clone is a singleton in its sample. V gene TRBV9 combines with J gene TRBJ2-5; D remains unclear. Trimming took 1 base from V and 2 from J, leaving 6 bases between them. Germline V gene data show CDR1 as SGDLS and CDR2 as YYNGEE. This CDR3 has 13 residues. Written as DNA, the CDR3 is TGTGCCAGCAGCGTAAATAGTCAAGAGACCCAGTACTTC. Protein product: CASSVNSQETQYF.

The J gene is TRBJ2-4, the V gene TRBV10-1; 7 bases fit TRBD2. Trimming removed 2 bases from V and 0 bases from J; junction bases left unmatched: 19. This CDR3 is 21 amino acids long. Germline lookup yields CDR1 WNHNN and CDR2 SYGVQD (reference sequence). CDR3 in amino acids: CASSEVPPVASGNLAKNIQYF. DNA of the CDR3: TGCGCCAGCAGTGAGGTCCCCCCGGTGGCTAGCGGAAATCTAGCCAAAAACATTCAGTACTTC.

The rearrangement joins TRBV6-1 to TRBJ1-6; a possible D gene is TRBD1 (5 bases). The ends were cut back, 4 bases at V and 7 bases at J, with 14 bases in the middle. In germline, CDR1 is MNHNS, CDR2 SASEGT. This CDR3 comprises 15 residues. The CDR3 nucleotides read TGTGCCAGCAGTGGAGCCGGGACCTTAAATTCACCCCTCCACTTT. It specifies CASSGAGTLNSPLHF.

CDR3 sequence: CAWRPPGEYEQYF. As DNA, the CDR3 is TGTGCCTGGAGACCCCCAGGGGAATACGAGCAGTACTTC. The rearrangement joins TRBV30 to TRBJ2-7; the D gene is possibly TRBD1 (6 bases). V was shortened by 3 bases and J by 4 bases, with 13 bases between the two germline ends. Germline CDR1 reads GTSNPN; CDR2 reads SVGIG (reference sequence). The CDR3 is made up of 13 amino acids.

This clone was counted a single time. The rearrangement links TRBV6-1 to TRBJ2-3; TRBD2 might be the D (6 bases). Trimming pared 0 bases from V and 0 bases from J, leaving 10 bases between. CDR1 and CDR2 (germline): MNHNS, SASEGT. CDR3 length: 16 amino acids. CDR3 coding DNA: TGTGCCAGCAGTGAAGCAGTGGGGGGTAGCACAGATACGCAGTATTTT. Translated: CASSEAVGGSTDTQYF.

This clone showed up just a few times. This chain connects TRBV9 to TRBJ2-7, with D uncertain. Germline V CDR1 and CDR2: SGDLS, YYNGEE. Trimming shortened V by 4 bases and J by 1 base, and 12 bases separated the two germline ends. The CDR3 totals 14 residues. CDR3 DNA sequence: TGTGCCAGCAGCATGGGTCTAGGATCCTACGAGCAGTACTTC. Amino acids: CASSMGLGSYEQYF.

This clone came up a few times. This chain links TRBV20-1 with TRBJ1-1, with D uncertain. There are 10 residues in the CDR3. Germline CDR1 reads DFQATT; CDR2 reads SNEGSKA (reference sequence). The DNA of the CDR3 is TGCAGCCTAGGCGGCGGTGGGGCTTTCTTT. Its translation: CSLGGGGAFF.

In this sample, this clone turned up a few times. The gene calls are TRBV5-1 and TRBJ1-6; 9 nucleotides align to TRBD1. This CDR3 region has 14 residues. Germline assignment: CDR1 SGHRS and CDR2 YFSETQ. The J segment lost 8 bases and the V segment lost 4 bases, leaving 4 bases of the junction unmatched. The CDR3 loop reads CASSLRDRDSPLHF. The CDR3 DNA reads as TGCGCCAGCAGCCTCCGGGACAGGGATTCACCCCTCCACTTT.

The rearrangement joins TRBV12-5 to TRBJ2-7; D unclear. CDR1 and CDR2 (germline): LGHNT, FRNRAP. The V end lost 1 base, the J end lost 3 bases, and 10 bases lay between the germline ends. CDR3 length equals 14 residues. The CDR3 DNA is TGTGCTAGTGGTTTGGGCGTATCGGGCTACGAGCAGTACTTC. Residues: CASGLGVSGYEQYF.

The chain carries TRBV30 and TRBJ2-2; the match to TRBD2 covers 9 bases. The junction had 6 bases not matched to a gene; V was cut back by 0 bases and J by 7 bases. From germline, CDR1 is GTSNPN and CDR2 SVGIG (reference sequence). CDR3 length: 15 residues. CDR3 sequence (DNA): TGTGCCTGGAGTGTGGGGCTAGCGGGGATCGGGGAGCTGTTTTTT. Translation: CAWSVGLAGIGELFF.

The chain employs TRBV30 and TRBJ1-5; unclear D gene. Trimming shortened V by 0 bases and J by 6 bases, and 12 bases separated the two germline ends. CDR3 length equals 14 residues. Per germline, CDR1 GTSNPN and CDR2 SVGIG (reference sequence). The CDR3 DNA is TGTGCCTGGAGTGTAAGGGCGTCCGGTCAGCCCCAGCATTTT. Translating gives CAWSVRASGQPQHF.

The rearrangement joins TRBV4-1 to TRBJ2-5, with D possibly matching TRBD1 (6 bases). Germline V gene sequence: CDR1 MGHRA, CDR2 YSYEKL. The CDR3 loop spans 12 amino acids. Trimming left V 3 bases short and J 5 bases short, with 7 bases between. The CDR3 sequence: CASSHRGETQYF. The CDR3 nucleotides are TGCGCCAGCAGCCATAGGGGGGAGACCCAGTACTTC.

This clone was seen a few times. The rearrangement links TRBV7-7 to TRBJ2-3; no definite D call. Trimming cost V 3 bases and J 3 bases, with 13 bases left between them. The V gene's germline CDR1 is SSHAT and CDR2 FNYEAQ (reference sequence). This CDR3 has 15 amino acids. The CDR3 coding sequence is TGTGCCAGCAGCTTGCGGACGCTGGGGACAGATACGCAGTATTTT. Translating it yields CASSLRTLGTDTQYF.

The V gene is TRBV7-2, the J gene TRBJ1-1; D remains ambiguous. This CDR3 has 12 residues. The V end was cut by 4 bases, the J end by 8 bases, with 11 bases between. Germline loops: CDR1 SGHTA, CDR2 FQGNSA. For the CDR3, the DNA is TGTGCCAGCAGCTCCAGAGACTGGGAAGCTTTCTTT. Amino acid sequence: CASSSRDWEAFF. Looking up the rest from reference TRBV7-2 and TRBJ1-1 gives the full variable domain: GAGVSQSPSNKVTEKGKDVELRCDPISGHTALYWYRQSLGQGLEFLIYFQGNSAPDKSGLPSDRFSAERTGGSVSTLTIQRTQQEDSAVYLCASSSRDWEAFFGQGTRLTVV.

V usage is TRBV15 and J usage is TRBJ1-6; D gene unclear. Germline V gene sequence: CDR1 LNHNV, CDR2 YYDKDF (reference sequence). V was cut by 6 bases and J by 10 bases, with 16 bases left in between. This CDR3 is built from 14 residues. CDR3 DNA: TGTGCCACCAGACAAGCAAGGTGGGAATCACCCCTCCACTTT. It specifies CATRQARWESPLHF. Filled out from reference TRBV15 and TRBJ1-6, the complete variable domain reads DAMVIQNPRYQVTQFGKPVTLSCSQTLNHNVMYWYQQKSSQAPKLLFHYYDKDFNNEADTPDNFQSRRPNTSFCFLDIRSPGLGDTAMYLCATRQARWESPLHFGNGTRLTVT.

V and J are TRBV6-6 and TRBJ1-1; TRBD1 might be the D (5 bases). Trimming cost V 6 bases and J 5 bases, with 19 bases left between them. CDR1 is MNHNY and CDR2 is SVGAGI in the germline V gene (reference sequence). This CDR3 is 15 amino acids long. The CDR3 region is CASRVERGMWTEAFF. CDR3 DNA sequence: TGTGCCAGCAGGGTAGAACGGGGGATGTGGACTGAAGCTTTCTTT.